The 32 T cell receptor beta chains below were found in one sample sequenced in a study of blood T cell repertoires in COVID-19. Assay used: immunoSEQ multiplex PCR; TCRdb lists only in-frame clones, some missing. The data hold some 180,000 clones, with approximately 92% observed a single time. Sequenced sample: peripheral blood. The receptors stem from a man between 45 and 60 years old with acute or convalescent COVID-19.

The DNA for the CDR3 is TGTGCCAGCAGCGAGCCAGGGGGGTCCCTTCGGTATTTT. This gives the protein CASSEPGGSLRYF. This chain joins TRBV9 and TRBJ2-3, with D perhaps TRBD1 (7 bases). The CDR3 runs to 13 residues. The V and J ends lost 3 bases and 14 bases respectively, with 19 bases between them. CDR1 SGDLS and CDR2 YYNGEE come from the germline V gene.

The gene calls are TRBV28 and TRBJ2-7, with 7 bases aligning to TRBD1. V trimming: 6 bases; J trimming: 3 bases; junction bases outside the gene matches: 11. The germline V gene encodes CDR1 MDHEN and CDR2 SYDVKM. The CDR3 has 15 amino acids. CDR3 DNA: TGTGCCAGCAGCCGAGACAGGGTGGTGGGCTACGAGCAGTACGTC. Its protein is CASSRDRVVGYEQYV.

The V and J genes are TRBV10-1 and TRBJ1-5, with 8 bases fitting TRBD1. The CDR3 has 21 amino acids. CDR1 is WNHNN and CDR2 is SYGVQD in the germline V gene (reference sequence). J was trimmed by 0 bases and V by 5 bases; bases with no gene match: 21. CDR3 sequence reads: CASSSGLNRGCACYSNQPQHF. DNA of the CDR3: TGCGCCAGCAGTAGCGGGCTGAACAGGGGGTGTGCATGTTATAGCAATCAGCCCCAGCATTTT.

The rearrangement uses TRBV23-1 and TRBJ1-1; TRBD1 aligns across 8 bases. TRBV23-1 counts as an open reading frame of uncertain function. The CDR3 contains 14 residues. V was pared by 3 bases and J by 4 bases, with 4 bases of the junction left unmatched. The CDR3 region has the DNA TGCGCCAGCAGTCACCGGGACAGGTTCACTGAAGCTTTCTTT. Translating it yields CASSHRDRFTEAFF.

This chain joins TRBV10-3 and TRBJ2-7; 12 nucleotides match TRBD2. The CDR3 contains 13 residues. The germline gives CDR1 ENHRY, CDR2 SYGVKD. J gave up 0 bases and V 9 bases, and 0 bases lay outside the gene matches. The CDR3 DNA follows: TGTGCCATGACTAGCGGGAGCTCCTACGAGCAGTACTTC. As protein: CAMTSGSSYEQYF.

This chain joins TRBV10-1 and TRBJ1-5, with D perhaps matching TRBD1 (5 bases). The CDR3 is 17 residues long. V was trimmed by 6 bases and J by 5 bases, leaving 23 bases between them. Germline V gives CDR1 WNHNN, CDR2 SYGVQD (reference sequence). CDR3 nucleotides: TGCGCCAGCAGCTTGACAAGCTCAGGGAGGCACGATCAGCCCCAGCATTTT. Translated: CASSLTSSGRHDQPQHF.

This rearrangement joins TRBV7-2 to TRBJ1-3; D is perhaps TRBD1 (5 bases). The CDR3 length is 15 residues. V lost 4 bases, J lost 1 base, and 11 bases lay in between. Per germline, CDR1 SGHTA and CDR2 FQGNSA. CDR3 region: CASSSPGFSGNTIYF. Written as DNA, the CDR3 is TGTGCCAGCAGCTCCCCAGGGTTTTCTGGAAACACCATATATTTT. Based on the CDR3 plus reference TRBV7-2 and TRBJ1-3, the full variable domain is GAGVSQSPSNKVTEKGKDVELRCDPISGHTALYWYRQSLGQGLEFLIYFQGNSAPDKSGLPSDRFSAERTGGSVSTLTIQRTQQEDSAVYLCASSSPGFSGNTIYFGEGSWLTVV.

The chain joins TRBV6-4 to TRBJ1-2, with D possibly being TRBD1 (5 bases). CDR1 is MRHNA and CDR2 is SNTAGT in the germline V gene. This CDR3 comprises 13 residues. Trimming pared 5 bases from V and 4 bases from J, leaving 11 bases between. The CDR3: CASSPGLTYGYTF. Here the CDR3 DNA reads TGTGCCAGCAGTCCGGGACTGACCTATGGCTACACCTTC.

Concerning this clone itself: The same CDR3 is also encoded by other DNA sequences in this sample. The chain employs TRBV5-1 and TRBJ2-1; TRBD2 matches at 11 bases. Trimming cost V 1 base and J 5 bases; bases outside gene matches: 5. Germline CDR1 is SGHRS and CDR2 is YFSETQ. The CDR3 totals 16 residues. Here the CDR3 DNA reads TGCGCCAGCAGCTTGCCCGGGACTAGCGGCAACAATGAGCAGTTCTTC. Its translation is CASSLPGTSGNNEQFF.

The chain couples TRBV28 to TRBJ2-7; D unclear. Germline V CDR1 and CDR2: MDHEN, SYDVKM. Trimming shortened V by 6 bases and J by 4 bases, and 13 bases separated the two germline ends. This CDR3 comprises 13 residues. For the CDR3, the DNA is TGTGCCAGCAGGTCCGACTGGAGATACGAGCAGTACTTC. Protein: CASRSDWRYEQYF.

This clone was picked up a small number of times. The CDR3 protein is CASSLEREPYEQYF. As DNA, the CDR3 is TGCGCCAGCAGCTTGGAACGGGAGCCCTACGAGCAGTACTTC. The chain employs TRBV5-1 and TRBJ2-7; maybe TRBD2 (6 bases). Per germline, CDR1 SGHRS and CDR2 YFSETQ. This CDR3 is 14 amino acids long. Trimming stripped 0 bases from V and 2 bases from J, with 9 bases between.

The J gene is TRBJ2-3, the V gene TRBV16, with TRBD2 matching 8 bases. Germline-derived CDR1 and CDR2 are KGHSY and FQNENV. CDR3 size: 16 residues. V shed 2 bases and J 2 bases; nucleotides not matched to a gene: 6. The CDR3 here is CASSQQAGGNTDTQYF. CDR3 DNA: TGTGCCAGCAGCCAACAGGCGGGGGGCAACACAGATACGCAGTATTTT. Drawing the rest from reference TRBV16 and TRBJ2-3, the complete variable domain is GEEVAQTPKHLVRGEGQKAKLYCAPIKGHSYVFWYQQVLKNEFKFLISFQNENVFDETGMPKERFSAKCLPNSPCSLEIQATKLEDSAVYFCASSQQAGGNTDTQYFGPGTRLTVL.

A single count supports this clone. This rearrangement joins TRBV27 to TRBJ2-2; 8 bases agree with TRBD2. J gave up 4 bases and V 3 bases, and 4 bases lay outside the gene matches. The germline gives CDR1 MNHEY, CDR2 SMNVEV (reference sequence). The CDR3 runs 15 residues. DNA for the CDR3: TGTGCCAGCAGTTTGGCGGGAGGATTCACCGGGGAGCTGTTTTTT. It yields the protein CASSLAGGFTGELFF.

CDR3 amino acids: CASGWVGGGYGYTF. The CDR3 DNA follows: TGTGCCAGCGGATGGGTAGGCGGGGGCTATGGCTACACCTTC. The chain is built from TRBV19 and TRBJ1-2; possible D gene TRBD1, 5 bases. The V end lost 9 bases, the J end lost 4 bases, and 18 bases lay between the germline ends. This CDR3 has 14 residues. The germline CDR1 and CDR2 sequences are LNHDA and SQIVND (reference sequence).

The V and J genes are TRBV27 and TRBJ1-6, with a weak D call TRBD1 (5 bases). Germline V gives CDR1 MNHEY, CDR2 SMNVEV (reference sequence). Trimming left V 5 bases short and J 8 bases short, with 16 bases between. The CDR3 sequence is 15 residues long. The CDR3 is CASSPGHLGDSPLHF. CDR3 bases: TGTGCCAGCAGTCCAGGACATCTTGGCGATTCACCCCTCCACTTT.

The chain carries TRBV5-1 and TRBJ2-6; TRBD1 matches at 7 bases. This CDR3 region has 18 residues. Germline V CDR1 and CDR2: SGHRS, YFSETQ. V lost 1 base, J lost 2 bases, and 9 bases stayed unmatched. CDR3 nucleotides: TGCGCCAGCAGCTTGACCGGGACAGACGGGCCTGGGGCCAACGTCCTGACTTTC. It specifies CASSLTGTDGPGANVLTF.

The chain carries TRBV5-4 and TRBJ1-2, with TRBD1 matching 10 bases. This CDR3 is 14 amino acids long. V was pared by 4 bases and J by 6 bases, with 6 bases of the junction left unmatched. CDR1 is SGHNT, CDR2 YYREEE, per germline (reference sequence). CDR3 sequence: CASSRTGGEDGYTF. The CDR3 DNA is TGTGCCAGCAGCCGGACAGGGGGTGAGGATGGCTACACCTTC.

This chain uses TRBV4-2 with TRBJ2-1; 10 bases map to TRBD2. The trim removed 4 bases at V and 1 base at J, leaving 4 bases unmatched. The CDR3 runs 16 residues. CDR1 is LGHNA and CDR2 is YNFKEQ in the germline V gene. CDR3 nucleotide sequence: TGTGCCAGCAGCCTGACACTAGCGGGATCCTACAATGAGCAGTTCTTC. This codes for CASSLTLAGSYNEQFF.

On this clone itself: The sample contains more than one DNA sequence encoding this CDR3. The chain links TRBV11-1 to TRBJ1-1; D not resolved. The V gene lost 5 bases and the J gene lost 2 bases, with 6 bases spanning the gap. Germline V gene sequence: CDR1 SGHAT, CDR2 FQDESV (reference sequence). The CDR3 runs to 12 residues. DNA of the CDR3: TGTGCCAGCAGCCACAGAAACACTGAAGCTTTCTTT. Encoded protein: CASSHRNTEAFF.

The CDR3 sequence is CASSPEDRGMLHV. The CDR3 DNA sequence: TGTGCCAGCTCACCTGAGGACAGGGGGATGCTGCACGTC. The rearrangement links TRBV18 to TRBJ2-7, with 10 bases aligning to TRBD1. Looked up from germline, CDR1 is KGHSH and CDR2 is LQKENI. The CDR3 extends over 13 amino acids.

V usage is TRBV12-3 or TRBV12-4 and J usage is TRBJ1-2, with a tentative D call TRBD1 (5 bases). Trimming removed 3 bases at V and 4 bases at J, with 9 bases between. The CDR3 totals 13 residues. The CDR3 coding sequence is TGTGCCAGCAGTTTTGGGGCGTCCTATGGCTACACCTTC. This encodes CASSFGASYGYTF.

This chain links TRBV28 with TRBJ1-2; D gene unclear. V was pared by 3 bases and J by 4 bases, with 15 bases between. Looked up from germline, CDR1 is MDHEN and CDR2 is SYDVKM. The length of the CDR3 is 15 residues. The CDR3 DNA follows: TGTGCCAGCAGTTTGGGTAGCCTCTATGGCTATGGCTACACCTTC. Its protein product is CASSLGSLYGYGYTF.

The gene calls are TRBV5-1 and TRBJ2-2; D call uncertain. This CDR3 spans 13 amino acids. V dropped 4 bases and J dropped 6 bases, with 10 bases sitting between them. The V gene's germline CDR1 is SGHRS and CDR2 YFSETQ. The CDR3, as DNA: TGCGCCAGCAGCCTCCAAAGCCCCGGGGAGCTGTTTTTT. Protein sequence: CASSLQSPGELFF.

This clone has more than one count but fewer than ten. This chain links TRBV5-1 with TRBJ1-6, with 11 bases fitting TRBD1. The germline CDR1 and CDR2 sequences are SGHRS and YFSETQ. The CDR3 consists of 16 residues. V lost 0 bases to trimming and J lost 7 bases; unmatched junction nucleotides: 3. In DNA, the CDR3 is TGCGCCAGCAGCTTGGGGACAGGGGGCTCGAATTCACCCCTCCACTTT. It translates to CASSLGTGGSNSPLHF. Full variable domain (outside the CDR3, taken from reference TRBV5-1 and TRBJ1-6): KAGVTQTPRYLIKTRGQQVTLSCSPISGHRSVSWYQQTPGQGLQFLFEYFSETQRNKGNFPGRFSGRQFSNSRSEMNVSTLELGDSALYLCASSLGTGGSNSPLHFGNGTRLTVT.

The chain employs TRBV7-8 and TRBJ1-4; 8 nucleotides align to TRBD1. V trimming: 4 bases; J trimming: 6 bases; junction bases outside the gene matches: 4. Germline V gives CDR1 SGHVS, CDR2 FQNEAQ. This CDR3 has 14 amino acids. CDR3 in amino acids: CASSSEDRDEKLFF. The CDR3 DNA sequence: TGTGCCAGCAGCTCCGAGGACAGGGATGAAAAACTGTTTTTT. Complete variable domain (other parts from reference TRBV7-8 and TRBJ1-4): GAGVSQSPRYKVAKRGQDVALRCDPISGHVSLFWYQQALGQGPEFLTYFQNEAQLDKSGLPSDRFFAERPEGSVSTLKIQRTQQEDSAVYLCASSSEDRDEKLFFGSGTQLSVL.

The genes are TRBV7-2 and TRBJ1-3; maybe TRBD1 (5 bases). Germline V gene sequence: CDR1 SGHTA, CDR2 FQGNSA. This CDR3 comprises 18 residues. Trimming left V 2 bases short and J 0 bases short, with 17 bases between. In DNA, the CDR3 is TGTGCCAGCAGCTTACACTCCGGACACAGGACCTCTGGAAACACCATATATTTT. This gives the protein CASSLHSGHRTSGNTIYF. Full variable domain (outside the CDR3, taken from reference TRBV7-2 and TRBJ1-3): GAGVSQSPSNKVTEKGKDVELRCDPISGHTALYWYRQSLGQGLEFLIYFQGNSAPDKSGLPSDRFSAERTGGSVSTLTIQRTQQEDSAVYLCASSLHSGHRTSGNTIYFGEGSWLTVV.

The chain's CDR3 is CASSRTGASGSDTQYF. CDR3 in DNA: TGTGCCAGCAGCAGGACCGGGGCTAGCGGCTCAGATACGCAGTATTTT. V is TRBV28 and J is TRBJ2-3, with 7 bases that match TRBD2. The V segment lost 6 bases and the J segment 4 bases; nucleotides outside the gene matches: 13. Per germline, CDR1 MDHEN and CDR2 SYDVKM. The CDR3 runs 16 residues.

This clone has more than one count but fewer than ten. This chain connects TRBV28 to TRBJ1-6; the D is unclear. Trimming cost V 6 bases and J 4 bases, with 13 bases left between them. CDR1 and CDR2 (germline): MDHEN, SYDVKM. The CDR3 totals 15 residues. The CDR3 sequence: CASSLHREYNSPLHF. In DNA form, the CDR3 reads TGTGCCAGCAGCCTCCACCGGGAGTATAATTCACCCCTCCACTTT.

This CDR3 reads CASSPQGPYGYTF. The CDR3 region has the DNA TGTGCCAGCAGCCCACAGGGCCCATATGGCTACACCTTC. The chain uses TRBV14 and TRBJ1-2, with TRBD1 as a possible D gene (6 bases). The CDR3 is made up of 13 amino acids. In germline, CDR1 is SGHDN, CDR2 FVKESK. Trimming removed 4 bases from V and 5 bases from J, with 11 bases in between.

V and J are TRBV19 and TRBJ1-2, with TRBD1 matching over 9 bases. This CDR3 is 16 amino acids long. With V trimmed by 2 bases and J by 7 bases, 11 bases remained unmatched. Germline V gene data show CDR1 as LNHDA and CDR2 as SQIVND (reference sequence). The CDR3 coding sequence is TGTGCCAGTAGTATACACTCCGGGACAGGGACCCCTGGCTACACCTTC. Amino acid sequence: CASSIHSGTGTPGYTF.

The chain uses TRBV18 and TRBJ1-1; D is unresolved. The germline V and J ends were trimmed by 3 bases and 5 bases, with 7 bases remaining between them. There are 12 residues in the CDR3. The V gene's germline CDR1 is KGHSH and CDR2 LQKENI. In DNA form, the CDR3 reads TGTGCCAGCTCACCGGCTGTTACTGAAGCTTTCTTT. This translates into CASSPAVTEAFF.

The chain is built from TRBV9 and TRBJ2-1, with D tentatively TRBD2 (5 bases). The CDR3 is 13 residues long. From germline, CDR1 is SGDLS and CDR2 YYNGEE. Trimming took off 4 bases at V and 8 bases at J, with 13 bases between the two ends. CDR3 nucleotides: TGTGCCAGCAGCTCCAGCGGTCGGCATGAGCAGTTCTTC. Translation gives CASSSSGRHEQFF.